This T cell receptor (beta chain) comes out of a study of identical twins. The study's findings and limits: While abundant cord blood beta clonotypes carried fewer insertions, memory repertoires showed no such pattern.

The CDR3 loop spans 15 amino acids. CDR1 and CDR2 (germline): SEHNR, FQNEAQ (reference sequence). J was trimmed by 6 bases and V by 3 bases; bases with no gene match: 9. Donors uniformly comprised healthy Caucasians. Template switching supplied a universal primer site; unique molecular identifiers were carried on the cDNA. One entry per CDR3 protein results from TCRdb running MiXCR on the 5' RACE reads. The sample lists approximately 470,000 distinct CDR3 sequences, 11% to 15% occurring once. This clonotype was picked up a small number of times. Its antigen is undetermined. These sequences were also reported in another study, on yellow fever vaccine responses in identical twins.

The clonotype comes from a woman aged 18-29 years in good health. The chain recombines TRBV7-9 with TRBJ2-7, with TRBD1 matching over 9 bases. Sequenced: CD4+ T cells sorted from blood. For the CDR3, the DNA is TGTGCCAGCAGCTTGGGGGACAGGGAGGGCGCCGAGCAGTACTTC. This encodes CASSLGDREGAEQYF.